Described below is a single TCR beta chain sequence and its context. Its target is not known. Sequencing relied on a cDNA template that was reverse transcribed from extracted RNA. The data were produced by immunoSEQ multiplex PCR, yet TCRdb's version contains in-frame clones alone and is incomplete. The table records 200,000 to 250,000 clones, around 65% of them present only once. Treatment indicated: oral pan-JAK inhibitor, 5-10 mg twice daily. These data come from a study of CD8+ T cells in alopecia areata. Study findings and constraints: There were many expanded lesional clones persisting in scalp and blood during tofacitinib. Significant decreases in scalp clonality and expanded CD8+ clones followed tofacitinib treatment.

The CDR3 contains 14 residues. Germline V gives CDR1 GTSNPN, CDR2 SVGIG (reference sequence). With 1 base removed from V and 2 bases from J, the gap between germline ends came to 11 bases. Sequenced here: CD4+ T cells sorted from blood, sampled between weeks 43 and 45, from a patient treated with tofacitinib. The clonotype originates from a human donor with alopecia areata. V and J are TRBV30 and TRBJ1-1; D gene uncertain. The DNA for the CDR3 is TGTGCCTGGAGTGCCAACTCCCTAAACACTGAAGCTTTCTTT. Encoded protein: CAWSANSLNTEAFF.